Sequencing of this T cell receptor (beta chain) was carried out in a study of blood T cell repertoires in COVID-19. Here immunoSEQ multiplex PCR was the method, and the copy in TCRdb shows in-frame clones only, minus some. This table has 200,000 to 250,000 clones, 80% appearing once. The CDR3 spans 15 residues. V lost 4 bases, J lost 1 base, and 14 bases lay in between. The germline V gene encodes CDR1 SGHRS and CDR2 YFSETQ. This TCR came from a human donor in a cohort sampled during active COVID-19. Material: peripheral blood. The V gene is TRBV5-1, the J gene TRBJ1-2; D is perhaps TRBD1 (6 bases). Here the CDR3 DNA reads TGCGCCAGCAGCCCGGGGGGCCCTCTTAACTATGGCTACACCTTC. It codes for CASSPGGPLNYGYTF. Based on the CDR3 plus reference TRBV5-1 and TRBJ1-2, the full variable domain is KAGVTQTPRYLIKTRGQQVTLSCSPISGHRSVSWYQQTPGQGLQFLFEYFSETQRNKGNFPGRFSGRQFSNSRSEMNVSTLELGDSALYLCASSPGGPLNYGYTFGSGTRLTVV.